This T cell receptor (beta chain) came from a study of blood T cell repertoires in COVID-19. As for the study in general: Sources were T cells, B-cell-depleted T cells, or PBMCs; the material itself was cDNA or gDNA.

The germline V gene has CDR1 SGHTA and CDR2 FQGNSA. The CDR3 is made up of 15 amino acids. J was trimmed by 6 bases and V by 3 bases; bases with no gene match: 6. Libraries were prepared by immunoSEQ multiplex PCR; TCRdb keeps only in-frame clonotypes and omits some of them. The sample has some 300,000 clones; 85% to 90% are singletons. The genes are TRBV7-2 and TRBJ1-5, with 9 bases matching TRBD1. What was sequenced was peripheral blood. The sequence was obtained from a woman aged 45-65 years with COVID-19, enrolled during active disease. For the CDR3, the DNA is TGTGCCAGCAGCTTCTACAGGGGGCACGGTCAGCCCCAGCATTTT. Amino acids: CASSFYRGHGQPQHF.